This TCR beta chain was sequenced during a study of blood T cell repertoires in COVID-19. Participants' reported clinical history set cohort assignment. The V and J ends lost 7 bases and 6 bases respectively, with 15 bases between them. Germline CDR1 and CDR2: MDHEN and SYDVKM. The CDR3 spans 13 residues. In the authors' methods: Nucleated cell counts were estimated from reference gene primer amplification. Assay: immunoSEQ multiplex PCR; the TCRdb copy retains only in-frame clones and omits some. The V and J calls and the clone size are those of that table, but D and trimming were determined from the DNA. The table records roughly 130,000 clones, 65% to 85% of them present only once.

The chain is built from TRBV28 and TRBJ2-5, with no clear D. Input material: PBMCs or T cells enriched from blood (not recorded which). This TCR derives from a woman younger than 45 who had recovered from COVID-19. CDR3 amino acids: CASKEPVKQTQYF. The CDR3 DNA is TGTGCCAGCAAGGAGCCGGTGAAACAGACCCAGTACTTC.